This TCR beta chain was identified in a study of post-analysis software for immune sequencing data (dated by TCRdb to 2015 to 2017). With respect to the entire study: The recorded disease courses included relapsing-remitting, secondary progressive and progressive-relapsing multiple sclerosis, and some patients had no subtype annotation. A subset of samples was prepared in parallel using single-end sample barcoding, then pooled and co-amplified after Illumina adapter ligation. Patient repertoires were compared against 10 to 12 previously published healthy control repertoires from donors aged about 6 to 26 years.

The method was PCR. The listed sequencing device is Illumina HiSeq 2500. To reduce PCR and sequencing biases, unique molecular identifiers were incorporated into the TCR beta cDNA libraries. Approximately 500,000 cDNA molecules were obtained per 1 to 10 million input T cells, so each molecule approximated one T cell. The patient libraries were prepared and sequenced with the same protocol used for the earlier healthy control dataset. Samples belonging to the same batch were prepared together, multiplexed and sequenced on a shared HiSeq lane. Processing in the source paper ran as follows. Raw barcoded reads were processed with MIGEC, and single-read molecular identifier groups were discarded before consensus assembly and CDR3 extraction. VDJtools was used for post-analysis of the clonotype tables, with diversity normalized by down-sampling every dataset to the smallest sample size. To correct batch-related cross-sample contamination, repertoire overlap clustering matched CDR3 amino acid sequences but not nucleotide sequences. The public reads were reprocessed in TCRdb via fastp at Q25 and MiXCR, keeping in-frame beta chains. Every entry covers one CDR3 protein and lists the most common genes and DNA from its rows. TCRdb's processing, not the authors' own work, is the source of the V and J calls. In this sample the table shows around 500,000 distinct CDR3 sequences, under 40% of which occur a single time. The ten top clones hold about 6% of the sample.

TCR beta repertoires were profiled from peripheral blood of about a dozen young patients with multiple sclerosis to demonstrate the VDJtools post-analysis software. The multiple sclerosis patients were children and adolescents ranging in age from roughly 6 to 15 years. The germline V and J ends show losses of 3 bases and 11 bases respectively, and no gene match explains 13 bases of the junction. Sequences SGHRS (CDR1) and YFSETQ (CDR2) are obtained from the germline V gene. The CDR3 contains 14 residues, cysteine and phenylalanine counted. The sequence is cut down to CDR3 DNA, 42 bases in frame from base 1. Study-wide findings and limitations: Compared with controls, multiple sclerosis patients had significantly lower normalized Chao1 diversity, a finding suggesting substantial peripheral T-cell clonal expansion. The control group was slightly older than the multiple sclerosis patient group. Strong co-clustering of samples prepared in the same batch was shown by direct clustering with F measure, prompting a batch-effect correction. A few TRBV segments, including TRBV5-6, TRBV5-1 and TRBV20-1, were significantly more frequent in patients than controls.

For this clonotype: This receptor's antigen is unknown. The sample holds no much larger clone one base away, and base qualities are not on file.

The chain links TRBV5-1 with TRBJ2-5, and TRBD1 matches 7 of the central bases. The receptor was derived from a girl aged 2 to 17 with multiple sclerosis. The sequencing input was blood. The sequenced DNA: TGCGCCAGCAGCTCGGGACAGCGAACCTACGCGCAGTACTTC. Protein translation: CASSSGQRTYAQYF.